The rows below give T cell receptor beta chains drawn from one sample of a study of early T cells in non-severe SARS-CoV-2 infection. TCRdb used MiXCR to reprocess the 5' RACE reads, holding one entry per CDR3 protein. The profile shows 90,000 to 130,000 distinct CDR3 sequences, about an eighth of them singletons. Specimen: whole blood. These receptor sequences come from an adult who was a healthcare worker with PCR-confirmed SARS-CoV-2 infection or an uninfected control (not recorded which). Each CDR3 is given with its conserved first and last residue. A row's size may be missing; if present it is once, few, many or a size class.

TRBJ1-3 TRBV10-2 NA CASSILGQGGNTIYF
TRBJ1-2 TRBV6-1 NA CASSRQPYGYTF
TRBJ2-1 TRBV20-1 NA CSAAMAGLNNEQFF
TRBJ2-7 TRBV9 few CASSVGPGRDYPSYEQYF
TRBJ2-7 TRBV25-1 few CASSALTGTRGYEQYF
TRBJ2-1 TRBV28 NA CAAGSGISYNEQFF
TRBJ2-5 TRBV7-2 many CAGTGEQETQYF
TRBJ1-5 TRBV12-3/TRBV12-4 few CASSPRRGLSNQPQHF
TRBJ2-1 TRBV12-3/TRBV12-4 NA CASSPIAGRSYNEQFF
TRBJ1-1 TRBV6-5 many CASSYRALVGTEAFF
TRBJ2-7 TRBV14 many CASSQDIYEQYF
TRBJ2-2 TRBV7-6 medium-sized CASSLIPRGADTGELFF
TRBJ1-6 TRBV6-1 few CASSEAETRGSPLHF
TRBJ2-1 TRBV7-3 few CASSPGQREGNEQFF
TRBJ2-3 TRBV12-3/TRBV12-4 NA CASSLGGPYTDTQYF
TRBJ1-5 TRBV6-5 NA CASSLGSGGGQPQHF
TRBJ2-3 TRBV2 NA CASSEAGDPDTQYF
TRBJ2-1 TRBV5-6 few CASSLRKPRGNANEQFF
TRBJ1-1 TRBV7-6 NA CASSSDTNTEAFF
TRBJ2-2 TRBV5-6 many CASSFGQGVAGELFF
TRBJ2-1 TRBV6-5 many CASKGVGEQFF
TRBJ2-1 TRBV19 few CASSIDWAKVSYNEQFF
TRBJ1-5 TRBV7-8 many CASSSYRGGGSNQPQHF
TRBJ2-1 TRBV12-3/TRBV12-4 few CASTKGISYNEQFF
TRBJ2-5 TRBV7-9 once CASSPRGAGPQETQYF
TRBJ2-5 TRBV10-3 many CAISERQPGETQYF
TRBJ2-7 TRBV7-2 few CASSLGGATKEQYF
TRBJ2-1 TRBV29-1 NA CSVVRQGVSYNEQFF
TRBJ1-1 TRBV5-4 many CASSPPGQSNTEAFF
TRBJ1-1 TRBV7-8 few CASSSQSYTEAFF
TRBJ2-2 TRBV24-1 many CATSDAAHANTGELFF
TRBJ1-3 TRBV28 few CASAPAGQRSGNTIYF
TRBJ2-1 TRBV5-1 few CASSQDRSYNEQFF
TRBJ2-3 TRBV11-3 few CASSLSVDTQYF
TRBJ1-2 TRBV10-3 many CAISERETRGSNYGYTF
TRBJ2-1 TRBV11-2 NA CASSLDRLFWRGNEQFF
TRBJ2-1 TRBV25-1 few CASSGRDEQFF
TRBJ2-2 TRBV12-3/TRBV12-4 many CASSLRRTQRGSGELFF
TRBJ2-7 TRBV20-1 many CSARRASGSYEQYF
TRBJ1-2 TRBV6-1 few CASSLSRDGYTF
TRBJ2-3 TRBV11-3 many CASSHTTDTQYF
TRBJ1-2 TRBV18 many CASSPRDRDGYTF
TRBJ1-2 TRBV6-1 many CATGQGKTTDGYTF
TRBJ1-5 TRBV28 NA CASSFQGGSGQPQHF
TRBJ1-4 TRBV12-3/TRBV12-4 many CASSLAGTEKLFF
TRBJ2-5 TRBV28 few CASSSPRETQYF
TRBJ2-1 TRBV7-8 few CASSLSQSSYNEQFF
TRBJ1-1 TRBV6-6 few CASSYTGLTEAFF
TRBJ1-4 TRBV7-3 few CASSLVFGTHLNEKLFF
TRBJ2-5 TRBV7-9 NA CASSFRPEGLAGGPGHQETQYF
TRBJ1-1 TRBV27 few CASSSLGGEAFF
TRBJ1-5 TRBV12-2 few CASRFNGISQPQHF
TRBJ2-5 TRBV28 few CASSLGRGARQETQYF
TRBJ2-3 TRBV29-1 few CSVERGTQDTQYF
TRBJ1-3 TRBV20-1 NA CSAIGTKSFGNTIYF
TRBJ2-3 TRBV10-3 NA CATTGVATDTQYF
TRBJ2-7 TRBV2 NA CASKSGPHEQYF